The 27 T cell receptor beta chains listed next were all sequenced from one sample in a study of Ad26.COV2.S vaccination and SARS-CoV-2 variants. Treatment described: approximately 18 received Ad26.COV2.S at low or high dose, single or two shots; several received placebo; per-sample allocation not given. Day 63 following the first vaccine or placebo injection was when the samples were taken. Repertoires were generated with immunoSEQ multiplex PCR, while TCRdb's copy carries only in-frame clones and drops some. The sample consists of 440,000 or so clones, around 91% of them appearing once. Sequencing was performed on peripheral blood, taken in a trial of Ad26.COV2.S vaccine versus placebo. The receptors derive from a person aged 18-60 years who received the Ad26.COV2.S COVID-19 vaccine or a placebo.

This chain joins TRBV4-1 and TRBJ2-1; the match to TRBD2 covers 12 bases. V lost 4 bases to trimming and J lost 4 bases; unmatched junction nucleotides: 8. The germline V gene has CDR1 MGHRA and CDR2 YSYEKL. This CDR3 has 17 amino acids. The CDR3 region is CASSPQLAGGPYNEQFF. The CDR3 DNA reads TGCGCCAGCAGCCCCCAACTAGCGGGAGGACCGTACAATGAGCAGTTCTTC.

The count of this clone is one. V usage is TRBV19 and J usage is TRBJ2-1; TRBD1 agrees at 9 bases. Germline CDR1 reads LNHDA; CDR2 reads SQIVND (reference sequence). CDR3 length: 13 amino acids. The CDR3 here is CASRDREWNEQFF. DNA for the CDR3: TGTGCTTCGAGGGACAGGGAATGGAATGAGCAGTTCTTC. Together with reference TRBV19 and TRBJ2-1, the CDR3 gives the full variable domain: DGGITQSPKYLFRKEGQNVTLSCEQNLNHDAMYWYRQDPGQGLRLIYYSQIVNDFQKGDIAEGYSVSREKKESFPLTVTSAQKNPTAFYLCASRDREWNEQFFGPGTRLTVL.

This rearrangement joins TRBV5-6 to TRBJ1-6, with 8 bases matching TRBD1. V lost 7 bases to trimming and J lost 10 bases; unmatched junction nucleotides: 10. In germline, CDR1 is SGHDT, CDR2 YYEEEE. This CDR3 region has 14 residues. DNA for the CDR3: TGTGCCAGCTGGCAACAGGGGGTCGGATCACCCCTCCACTTT. This gives the protein CASWQQGVGSPLHF. Complete variable domain (other parts from reference TRBV5-6 and TRBJ1-6): DAGVTQSPTHLIKTRGQQVTLRCSPKSGHDTVSWYQQALGQGPQFIFQYYEEEERQRGNFPDRFSGHQFPNYSSELNVNALLLGDSALYLCASWQQGVGSPLHFGNGTRLTVT.

The V call is TRBV2, the J call TRBJ1-4; D gene unclear. Looked up from germline, CDR1 is SNHLY and CDR2 is FYNNEI. Trimming shortened V by 1 base and J by 9 bases, and 15 bases separated the two germline ends. The CDR3 loop spans 15 amino acids. The DNA for the CDR3 is TGTGCCAGCAGTGAAGGATTTCGAGGGAGTCAAAAACTGTTTTTT. It translates to CASSEGFRGSQKLFF.

This chain uses TRBV20-1 with TRBJ2-5; D call uncertain. The length of the CDR3 is 11 residues. The germline gives CDR1 DFQATT, CDR2 SNEGSKA (reference sequence). CDR3 in amino acids: CTAARAKTQYF. CDR3 DNA: TGCACTGCAGCTCGAGCAAAGACCCAGTACTTC.

The table lists this clone with a few counts. The CDR3 DNA follows: TGTGCCAGCAGCGCCACCGGGACAGGGAGGAATGAGCAGTTCTTC. Translation: CASSATGTGRNEQFF. The J gene is TRBJ2-1, the V gene TRBV9; 9 bases are shared with TRBD1. The V gene's germline CDR1 is SGDLS and CDR2 YYNGEE. The CDR3 runs 15 residues. V trimming: 3 bases; J trimming: 7 bases; junction bases outside the gene matches: 8.

This clone appeared once. This specimen includes other DNA sequences encoding the same CDR3. The genes are TRBV2 and TRBJ2-3; D call uncertain. Trimming shortened V by 3 bases and J by 3 bases, and 4 bases separated the two germline ends. This CDR3 spans 12 amino acids. Germline assignment: CDR1 SNHLY and CDR2 FYNNEI. CDR3 amino acids: CASSDLTDTQYF. CDR3 coding DNA: TGTGCCAGCAGTGACTTAACAGATACGCAGTATTTT.

The chain has TRBV28 and TRBJ2-3, with 9 bases identical to TRBD1. The CDR3 is 18 residues long. The V and J ends lost 6 bases and 4 bases, in that order; junction bases with no gene match: 17. Germline V gene data show CDR1 as MDHEN and CDR2 as SYDVKM. The CDR3 is CASSIFATGTGLADTQYF. Here the CDR3 DNA reads TGTGCCAGCAGCATCTTCGCCACCGGGACAGGGTTAGCAGATACGCAGTATTTT.

The chain is built from TRBV18 and TRBJ1-1; D gene unclear. This CDR3 has 16 residues. V was clipped by 4 bases and J by 0 bases, with 15 bases between them. The V gene's germline CDR1 is KGHSH and CDR2 LQKENI. The CDR3 sequence: CASSQLPLGLNTEAFF. CDR3 in DNA: TGTGCCAGCTCACAGCTTCCTTTAGGCCTGAACACTGAAGCTTTCTTT.

The chain carries TRBV3-1 (or the pseudogene TRBV3-2) and TRBJ2-7, with 10 bases aligning to TRBD2. Germline lookup yields CDR1 LGHDT and CDR2 YNNKEL (reference sequence). V lost 0 bases to trimming and J lost 6 bases; unmatched junction nucleotides: 8. The CDR3 covers 16 residues. In DNA, the CDR3 is TGTGCCAGCAGCCAAGATCTAGCGGGGGCGTTTGGCGAGCAGTACTTC. It is translated as CASSQDLAGAFGEQYF.

The V gene is TRBV9, the J gene TRBJ1-6; TRBD1 aligns across 8 bases. The germline V gene has CDR1 SGDLS and CDR2 YYNGEE. With 5 bases clipped from V and 9 bases from J, the junction kept 1 base outside the gene matches. The CDR3 has 12 amino acids. CDR3 region: CASSTGGSPLHF. CDR3 nucleotide sequence: TGTGCCAGCAGTACAGGGGGTTCACCCCTCCACTTT.

The V and J genes are TRBV29-1 and TRBJ2-7, with a tentative D call TRBD1 (5 bases). The CDR3 loop spans 13 amino acids. CDR1 and CDR2 (germline): SQVTM, ANQGSEA. The V end lost 4 bases, the J end lost 5 bases, and 15 bases lay between the germline ends. The CDR3 DNA reads TGCAGCGTTGCGAAGAAAGGGGATGACGAGCAGTACTTC. Translation gives CSVAKKGDDEQYF.

V is TRBV28 and J is TRBJ2-1; TRBD2 matches at 10 bases. CDR3 length: 16 amino acids. With V trimmed by 6 bases and J by 4 bases, 9 bases remained unmatched. Germline CDR1 reads MDHEN; CDR2 reads SYDVKM. The CDR3 spells CASRPSGTSVYNEQFF. The CDR3 region has the DNA TGTGCCAGCAGGCCTTCCGGGACTAGCGTGTACAATGAGCAGTTCTTC.

The chain uses TRBV6-5 and TRBJ2-7; 11 positions match TRBD2. J gave up 6 bases and V 6 bases, and 7 bases lay outside the gene matches. This CDR3 comprises 14 residues. From germline, CDR1 is MNHEY and CDR2 SVGAGI. CDR3 loop: CASSLAGGPVEQYF. The CDR3 DNA is TGTGCCAGCAGCTTAGCGGGAGGGCCTGTCGAGCAGTACTTC.

The chain is built from TRBV29-1 and TRBJ2-7, with D maybe TRBD2 (6 bases). Germline CDR1 SQVTM, CDR2 ANQGSEA. The CDR3 spans 14 residues. V gave up 0 bases and J gave up 1 base, with 10 bases separating them. CDR3 sequence: CSVEDRTTSYEQYF. CDR3 nucleotide sequence: TGCAGCGTTGAAGATCGGACTACTTCCTACGAGCAGTACTTC.

J is TRBJ1-1 and V is TRBV4-2, with D uncertain. Germline lookup yields CDR1 LGHNA and CDR2 YNFKEQ. The CDR3 loop spans 13 amino acids. The V and J ends lost 2 bases and 6 bases respectively, with 10 bases between them. The CDR3 DNA follows: TGTGCCAGCAGCCAATCGCCGGGAGCTGAAGCTTTCTTT. Translating it yields CASSQSPGAEAFF.

This chain connects TRBV9 to TRBJ2-1, with D tentatively TRBD2 (6 bases). The CDR3 length is 16 residues. CDR1 and CDR2 from the germline V gene are SGDLS and YYNGEE. V was pared by 0 bases and J by 7 bases, with 17 bases between. The CDR3 is CASSVEEGRFGNEQFF. In DNA form, the CDR3 reads TGTGCCAGCAGCGTAGAGGAGGGGAGGTTTGGGAATGAGCAGTTCTTC.

The genes are TRBV9 and TRBJ2-5; D remains unclear. The length of the CDR3 is 15 residues. Germline V gene sequence: CDR1 SGDLS, CDR2 YYNGEE. V was clipped by 3 bases and J by 4 bases, with 16 bases between them. Here the CDR3 DNA reads TGTGCCAGCAGCGAGGGAACGGTGGTCGGAGAGACCCAGTACTTC. It translates to CASSEGTVVGETQYF.

The chain recombines TRBV7-3 with TRBJ2-5, with D tentatively TRBD2 (5 bases). V was trimmed by 3 bases and J by 5 bases, leaving 16 bases between them. The CDR3 is 15 residues long. Germline CDR1 and CDR2: SGHTA and FQGTGA. CDR3 region: CASSLDGFPGETQYF. CDR3 coding DNA: TGTGCCAGCAGCTTGGACGGCTTCCCGGGGGAGACCCAGTACTTC.

The V gene is TRBV24-1, the J gene TRBJ2-3; TRBD2 matches 10 bases. Trimming at V came to 5 bases and at J to 2 bases, leaving 6 bases not matched to a gene. The CDR3 sequence is 16 residues long. Germline CDR1 and CDR2: KGHDR and SFDVKD. CDR3 protein: CATSAGLAVSTDTQYF. The DNA of the CDR3 is TGTGCCACCAGTGCAGGACTAGCGGTCTCCACAGATACGCAGTATTTT.

The chain combines TRBV28 with TRBJ1-1; no definite D call. Germline V gene sequence: CDR1 MDHEN, CDR2 SYDVKM. Trimming stripped 3 bases from V and 5 bases from J, with 7 bases between. The CDR3 sequence is 12 residues long. As DNA, the CDR3 is TGTGCCAGCAGTTTCTCGGGGACTGAAGCTTTCTTT. It encodes CASSFSGTEAFF.

The chain couples TRBV12-3 or TRBV12-4 to TRBJ1-5, with D hard to call. Trimming cost V 2 bases and J 4 bases, with 6 bases left between them. The CDR3 has 13 amino acids. CDR3 region: CASSLFGNQPQHF. CDR3 bases: TGTGCCAGCAGTTTATTCGGGAATCAGCCCCAGCATTTT.

CDR3 region: CASSSRGGGLETQYF. The CDR3 DNA follows: TGTGCCAGCAGCTCCCGTGGGGGGGGCTTAGAGACCCAGTACTTC. This chain links TRBV11-3 with TRBJ2-5, with D possibly TRBD2 on 7 matching bases. The germline CDR1 and CDR2 sequences are SGHNT and YENEEA. Between the trimmed V and J ends, which lost 4 bases and 4 bases, there was a span of 16 bases. The CDR3 length is 15 residues.

The sample holds one count of this clone. A read error may produce the germline difference seen at one junction end. This chain connects TRBV19 to TRBJ2-1; 7 nucleotides line up with TRBD2. CDR3 size: 13 residues. CDR1 LNHDA and CDR2 SQIVND come from the germline V gene (reference sequence). The CDR3 DNA is TGCTCCTCGGGAGGCCGATATTACAATGAGCAGTTCTTC. Amino acid sequence: CSSGGRYYNEQFF.

V usage is TRBV6-5 and J usage is TRBJ1-5, with 7 bases aligning to TRBD1. CDR3 length equals 12 residues. Germline V gene data show CDR1 as MNHEY and CDR2 as SVGAGI. The junction had 2 bases not matched to a gene; V was cut back by 8 bases and J by 4 bases. The CDR3 sequence is CASRQGNQPQHF. The CDR3 coding sequence is TGTGCCAGCCGACAGGGTAATCAGCCCCAGCATTTT.

The table lists this clone with a few counts. J is TRBJ2-5 and V is TRBV5-1; 8 bases agree with TRBD1. This CDR3 region has 16 residues. The V segment lost 4 bases and the J segment 1 base; nucleotides outside the gene matches: 9. Germline CDR1 SGHRS, CDR2 YFSETQ. The CDR3 protein is CASSPGIGQGQETQYF. For the CDR3, the DNA is TGCGCCAGCAGCCCCGGGATAGGACAGGGCCAAGAGACCCAGTACTTC.

The chain recombines TRBV9 with TRBJ2-1; 8 bases are a match to TRBD2. This CDR3 comprises 15 residues. The germline gives CDR1 SGDLS, CDR2 YYNGEE. The V and J ends lost 4 bases and 10 bases, in that order; junction bases with no gene match: 13. The chain's CDR3 is CASSTQAGAVGEQFF. For the CDR3, the DNA is TGTGCCAGCAGCACTCAAGCGGGAGCGGTAGGCGAGCAGTTCTTC.